This T cell receptor (beta chain) is from a study of regulatory T cells in long-lasting Graves disease. Per the germline V gene, CDR1 is KGHDR and CDR2 is SFDVKD. Between the trimmed V and J ends, which lost 2 bases and 2 bases, there was a span of 17 bases. This CDR3 has 17 amino acids. Indicated time point: persistent/refractory GD, antithyroid drugs over 5 years with positive TRAb. From PBMCs, RNA was extracted and then used to make the TCR library. This clonotype was observed many times. CDR3-region Arm-PCR and iRepertoire HTBI primers produced the TCR beta libraries. TCRdb reprocessed the multiplex PCR reads via MiXCR and lists one record per CDR3 protein. The table records a few hundred thousand distinct CDR3 sequences, about 23% of them present only once.

The specimen comprised peripheral blood mononuclear cells (PBMCs), sampled when the disease was refractory, from a patient treated with antithyroid drugs. This sequence originates from a woman aged 40 to 50 with Graves disease. V gene TRBV24-1 combines with J gene TRBJ1-2; D remains unclear. CDR3 residues: CATSDSHDYVGNYGYTF. In nucleotides, the CDR3 is TGTGCCACCAGTGATTCACATGACTATGTGGGGAACTATGGCTACACCTTC.